This T cell receptor (beta chain) was retrieved from a study of shared clonotypes between healthy human individuals. Naive CD8 cells were CD45RO-negative, positively selected for CCR7, excluding terminally differentiated effector memory CD45RA+ cells. Sequenced by immunoSEQ multiplex PCR; TCRdb stores in-frame clones only, minus some. In the table there are fewer than 850,000 clones, 95% to 97% of which are singletons. This sequence originates from a man aged 25 to 40 in good health. Sequences were obtained from naive CD8+ T cells sorted from blood.

CDR3 sequence: CASSLFRETLDEQYF. The CDR3 DNA reads as TGTGCCAGCAGCTTATTCCGAGAAACCCTCGACGAGCAGTACTTC. The rearrangement joins TRBV7-9 to TRBJ2-7; D is uncertain. In germline, CDR1 is SEHNR, CDR2 FQNEAQ (reference sequence). The CDR3 is 15 amino acids. Trimming left V 2 bases short and J 5 bases short, with 16 bases between.